The 14 T cell receptor beta chains given below trace back to one sample, sequenced in a study of T cell responses to AZD1222 COVID-19 vaccine. The table came from immunoSEQ multiplex PCR; TCRdb's copy has only in-frame clones and leaves some out. The table shows approximately 180,000 clones, with about nine tenths occurring only once. The material sequenced was peripheral blood, taken on day 0 of AZD1222 vaccination. These receptors all stem from an adult in good health.

A note on this clone: The same CDR3 can be traced to other DNA sequences in this sample. The J gene is TRBJ2-7, the V gene TRBV6-6; 9 positions agree with TRBD1. Germline CDR1 reads MNHNY; CDR2 reads SVGAGI (reference sequence). The length of the CDR3 is 14 residues. J lost 5 bases, V lost 0 bases, and 2 bases had no gene match. The CDR3 loop reads CASSYSTGGDEQYF. DNA of the CDR3: TGTGCCAGCAGTTACTCGACAGGGGGTGACGAGCAGTACTTC.

The chain combines TRBV27 with TRBJ1-1; D is uncertain. V was clipped by 6 bases and J by 1 base, with 15 bases between them. The CDR3 length is 15 residues. Germline CDR1 MNHEY, CDR2 SMNVEV (reference sequence). CDR3 sequence (DNA): TGTGCCAGCAGCACCTTGGTGCAGAGGAACACTGAAGCTTTCTTT. Its translation is CASSTLVQRNTEAFF.

This clone was detected ten times or more. The chain links TRBV11-2 to TRBJ2-7; 8 nucleotides line up with TRBD2. CDR3 length: 17 amino acids. J lost 3 bases, V lost 6 bases, and 16 bases had no gene match. Germline-derived CDR1 and CDR2 are SGHAT and FQNNGV. CDR3 protein: CASSSNPGGTPLYEQYF. As DNA, the CDR3 is TGTGCCAGCAGTTCAAACCCGGGGGGGACCCCCCTCTACGAGCAGTACTTC.

The genes are TRBV7-9 and TRBJ2-3; 12 bases match TRBD1. The V gene's germline CDR1 is SEHNR and CDR2 FQNEAQ (reference sequence). V was pared by 4 bases and J by 1 base, with 9 bases of the junction left unmatched. The CDR3 is 18 residues long. The CDR3 DNA follows: TGTGCCAGCAGCTGGCTCGGGACAGGGGGCATTGGCACAGATACGCAGTATTTT. Translated: CASSWLGTGGIGTDTQYF.

The genes are TRBV6-5 and TRBJ1-2, with 8 positions matching TRBD1. The CDR3 spans 13 residues. Trimming took 4 bases from V and 7 from J; bases not matched to a gene: 5. CDR1 MNHEY and CDR2 SVGAGI come from the germline V gene. The CDR3 DNA reads as TGTGCCAGCAGTTGGACAGGGCTTTCTGGCTACACCTTC. Translating it yields CASSWTGLSGYTF.

This rearrangement joins TRBV5-1 to TRBJ2-1, with TRBD2 matching 11 bases. Germline values: CDR1 SGHRS, CDR2 YFSETQ. The ends lost 4 bases at V and 7 bases at J; junction bases unmatched: 7. The CDR3 is 15 residues long. The CDR3 spells CASSTVAGGQNEQFF. In DNA form, the CDR3 reads TGCGCCAGCAGCACCGTAGCGGGGGGGCAGAATGAGCAGTTCTTC.

This clone has only one observation. The rearrangement joins TRBV18 to TRBJ2-3; 8 positions agree with TRBD1. Germline trimming cut 4 bases from V and 3 bases from J; bases unmatched to any gene: 6. From germline, CDR1 is KGHSH and CDR2 LQKENI. CDR3 length equals 15 residues. The CDR3 reads CASSRGQGRTDTQYF. The CDR3 DNA follows: TGTGCCAGCTCACGAGGACAGGGAAGGACAGATACGCAGTATTTT.

V usage is TRBV5-1 and J usage is TRBJ2-3; 9 positions agree with TRBD2. The CDR3 loop spans 17 amino acids. CDR1 and CDR2 from the germline V gene are SGHRS and YFSETQ. J gave up 3 bases and V 3 bases, and 11 bases lay outside the gene matches. The CDR3 nucleotides read TGCGCCAGCAGCTCCCCCATGAGGCTAGCGGGGACAGATACGCAGTATTTT. Its protein product is CASSSPMRLAGTDTQYF.

The V and J genes are TRBV2 and TRBJ1-4; TRBD1 aligns across 9 bases. The CDR3 totals 15 residues. V lost 5 bases to trimming and J lost 11 bases; unmatched junction nucleotides: 12. Germline CDR1 and CDR2: SNHLY and FYNNEI. The DNA of the CDR3 is TGTGCCAGCAGTCTAGATGGGACAGGGATAGTGAAACTGTTTTTT. Translated: CASSLDGTGIVKLFF.

This chain joins TRBV12-3 or TRBV12-4 and TRBJ1-6; perhaps TRBD1 as D (5 bases). This CDR3 contains 12 residues. V lost 7 bases to trimming and J lost 13 bases, with 14 bases between them. The CDR3 region has the DNA TGTGCCAGCACCCGAGGGGAGGCGCCCCTCCACTTT. Encoded protein: CASTRGEAPLHF.

The chain uses TRBV5-6 and TRBJ1-2, with no clear D. The CDR3 runs 13 residues. Trimming cost V 0 bases and J 3 bases, with 6 bases left between them. Germline V gene lookup returns CDR1 SGHDT and CDR2 YYEEEE. CDR3 protein: CASSLGQDYGYTF. The CDR3 region has the DNA TGTGCCAGCAGCTTGGGGCAGGACTATGGCTACACCTTC.

This clone was detected once. This rearrangement joins TRBV2 to TRBJ2-4; TRBD2 might be the D (6 bases). The germline CDR1 and CDR2 sequences are SNHLY and FYNNEI. Trimming stripped 1 base from V and 13 bases from J, with 17 bases between. This CDR3 contains 14 residues. The CDR3 sequence: CASSEERGGDSQYF. The CDR3 nucleotides are TGTGCCAGCAGTGAAGAGAGGGGCGGGGACTCACAGTACTTC.

The CDR3 spells CSVYGRLNTEAFF. The CDR3 bases are TGCAGCGTCTACGGACGGTTGAACACTGAAGCTTTCTTT. The chain links TRBV29-1 to TRBJ1-1; D is undetermined. Germline V gene lookup returns CDR1 SQVTM and CDR2 ANQGSEA. The V gene lost 6 bases and the J gene lost 0 bases, with 11 bases spanning the gap. The CDR3 has 13 amino acids.

This clone has only one observation. The chain has TRBV19 and TRBJ1-2; the match to TRBD1 covers 7 bases. V lost 3 bases and J lost 4; bases outside the gene matches: 8. The germline gives CDR1 LNHDA, CDR2 SQIVND (reference sequence). The CDR3 extends over 15 amino acids. The CDR3 DNA is TGTGCCAGTAGTATGGTGGAGGGGGCAGGCTATGGCTACACCTTC. It yields the protein CASSMVEGAGYGYTF.